The clone carrying this TCR beta chain has just a few counts. The antigen is not known. Populations isolated by sorting all had purity greater than 95%. CDR3 length: 12 amino acids. The ends lost 4 bases at V and 6 bases at J; junction bases unmatched: 2. Germline CDR1 is ENHRY and CDR2 is SYGVKD. This sample is part of a study of beta chain features in type 1 diabetes. General study findings and limits: For cells with high TCR expression, cDNA sequencing could yield over-representation. Type 1 diabetes patients showed a moderate but significant shortening of TCRB CDR3s in all four CD4+ subsets. Researchers reported that naive, central memory and Treg TCRB repertoires appeared more similar in patients than in healthy donors.

The entirety of the isolated RNA underwent reverse transcription, so expressed TCRB transcripts were sequenced. The protocol was immunoSEQ multiplex PCR, while the TCRdb copy is restricted to in-frame clones and leaves out a portion. The table includes about 350,000 clones, roughly a fifth detected once. The chain employs TRBV10-3 and TRBJ2-7, with TRBD2 matching over 8 bases. The source is a young woman in good health. The specimen was naive CD4+ T cells from blood. The CDR3 nucleotides read TGTGCCATCAGTGCCGGACTAGCCGAGCAGTACTTC. It yields the protein CAISAGLAEQYF.